What follows is one T cell receptor beta chain and its context. Its antigen is not known. This specimen comes from a study of cytomegalovirus exposure and HLA in healthy donors. Whole-study findings and limits: It was only CMV serostatus that was available as immune exposure information. Fewer N-insertions (relative to the 666-donor mean) were reportedly seen in an Asian-associated ancestry cluster in a later analysis.

V lost 4 bases, J lost 3 bases, and 10 bases lay in between. The CDR3 extends over 13 amino acids. Germline CDR1 reads SGDLS; CDR2 reads YYNGEE. It was with 60 Vbeta and 13 Jbeta primers that the PCR ran. Assay used: immunoSEQ multiplex PCR; TCRdb lists only in-frame clones, some missing. Of 150,000 to 200,000 clones detected, about four fifths appear once; the ten largest clones hold 1.7%. V is TRBV9 and J is TRBJ1-1; D unresolved. This TCR came from a woman between 18 and 29 years old in good health and CMV-seronegative. The sample taken for sequencing was PBMCs. CDR3 amino acids: CASSTTPDTEAFF. CDR3 coding DNA: TGTGCCAGCAGCACGACACCGGACACTGAAGCTTTCTTT.